What follows are 9 T cell receptor beta chains derived from one specimen sequenced in a study of shared clonotypes between healthy human individuals. Sequenced by immunoSEQ multiplex PCR; TCRdb stores in-frame clones only, minus some. The data show around 700,000 clones, around 92% seen once. Naive CD8 cells, CD45RO-negative and positively selected for CCR7, excluded terminally differentiated effector memory CD45RA+ cells. Sequencing used naive CD8+ T cells sorted from blood. The receptors were sampled from a man younger than 40 in good health.

The chain is built from TRBV21-1 and TRBJ1-1; TRBD1, the table's D call, lacks a check against the DNA. TRBV21-1 is annotated as a pseudogene. The CDR3 length is 14 residues. The CDR3 is CASSYTGKATEAFF. The DNA of the CDR3 is TGTGCCAGCAGCTACACAGGGAAGGCGACTGAAGCTTTCTTT.

This clone was seen once. This chain joins TRBV5-1 and TRBJ1-2; tentative D call: TRBD1 (6 bases). The CDR3 sequence is 12 residues long. V lost 2 bases to trimming and J lost 6 bases, with 8 bases between them. CDR1 is SGHRS and CDR2 is YFSETQ in the germline V gene. The CDR3 DNA reads as TGCGCCAGCAGCTTAGCAGGGGATGGCTACACCTTC. Its protein is CASSLAGDGYTF.

This clone was detected once. The chain has TRBV15 and TRBJ2-1; tentatively, D is TRBD1 (6 bases). The CDR3 has 15 residues. The germline CDR1 and CDR2 sequences are LNHNV and YYDKDF (reference sequence). V lost 4 bases and J 4 bases, leaving 14 bases between the germline ends. CDR3 coding DNA: TGTGCCACCAGCATAACCCCCAGGGGTTACAATGAGCAGTTCTTC. It codes for CATSITPRGYNEQFF. The whole variable domain, remainder taken from reference TRBV15 and TRBJ2-1, is DAMVIQNPRYQVTQFGKPVTLSCSQTLNHNVMYWYQQKSSQAPKLLFHYYDKDFNNEADTPDNFQSRRPNTSFCFLDIRSPGLGDTAMYLCATSITPRGYNEQFFGPGTRLTVL.

The genes are TRBV7-9 and TRBJ2-5; TRBD1 agrees at 7 bases. V dropped 5 bases and J dropped 2; count of bases not matched to a gene: 5. Germline-derived CDR1 and CDR2 are SEHNR and FQNEAQ (reference sequence). This CDR3 contains 14 residues. CDR3 protein: CASSQTGYQETQYF. The DNA for the CDR3 is TGTGCCAGCAGCCAGACAGGGTATCAAGAGACCCAGTACTTC.

This clone has a handful of counts. The chain is built from TRBV10-1 and TRBJ2-5; 10 bases align to TRBD1. Losses at the gene ends were 3 bases for V and 3 bases for J; bases not matched to a gene: 7. Germline loops: CDR1 WNHNN, CDR2 SYGVQD (reference sequence). This CDR3 spans 16 amino acids. CDR3 coding DNA: TGCGCCAGCAGTGATACCGGGACAGGGGTTGAAGAGACCCAGTACTTC. Amino acids: CASSDTGTGVEETQYF.

V usage is TRBV7-6 and J usage is TRBJ2-3, with D possibly being TRBD2 (5 bases). CDR3 length: 15 amino acids. V was clipped by 4 bases and J by 4 bases, with 15 bases between them. The germline CDR1 and CDR2 sequences are SGHVS and FNYEAQ. CDR3 residues: CASSWEPSYADTQYF. Written as DNA, the CDR3 is TGTGCCAGCAGCTGGGAGCCGAGTTACGCAGATACGCAGTATTTT.

V and J are TRBV5-6 and TRBJ2-7, with a possible D match to TRBD1 (5 bases). The CDR3 has 13 amino acids. In germline, CDR1 is SGHDT, CDR2 YYEEEE. Trimming removed 4 bases at V and 2 bases at J, with 10 bases between. CDR3 nucleotide sequence: TGTGCCAGCAGCCTACAGGTGACCTACGAGCAGTACTTC. It yields the protein CASSLQVTYEQYF. The full variable domain, completed using reference TRBV5-6 and TRBJ2-7, is DAGVTQSPTHLIKTRGQQVTLRCSPKSGHDTVSWYQQALGQGPQFIFQYYEEEERQRGNFPDRFSGHQFPNYSSELNVNALLLGDSALYLCASSLQVTYEQYFGPGTRLTVT.

The V call is TRBV29-1, the J call TRBJ2-1; 9 positions agree with TRBD1. The CDR3 loop spans 17 amino acids. The J segment lost 1 base and the V segment lost 4 bases, leaving 11 bases of the junction unmatched. The germline V gene has CDR1 SQVTM and CDR2 ANQGSEA. CDR3 in amino acids: CSVVGGQGLGSYNEQFF. For the CDR3, the DNA is TGCAGCGTTGTCGGGGGACAGGGCTTAGGATCCTACAATGAGCAGTTCTTC.

The chain carries TRBV27 and TRBJ2-1; 11 nucleotides align to TRBD2. CDR3 length equals 17 residues. The V gene's germline CDR1 is MNHEY and CDR2 SMNVEV (reference sequence). J gave up 0 bases and V 4 bases, and 5 bases lay outside the gene matches. CDR3 sequence (DNA): TGTGCCAGCAGTTCTCAACTAGCGGGAGACTCCTACAATGAGCAGTTCTTC. This gives the protein CASSSQLAGDSYNEQFF.